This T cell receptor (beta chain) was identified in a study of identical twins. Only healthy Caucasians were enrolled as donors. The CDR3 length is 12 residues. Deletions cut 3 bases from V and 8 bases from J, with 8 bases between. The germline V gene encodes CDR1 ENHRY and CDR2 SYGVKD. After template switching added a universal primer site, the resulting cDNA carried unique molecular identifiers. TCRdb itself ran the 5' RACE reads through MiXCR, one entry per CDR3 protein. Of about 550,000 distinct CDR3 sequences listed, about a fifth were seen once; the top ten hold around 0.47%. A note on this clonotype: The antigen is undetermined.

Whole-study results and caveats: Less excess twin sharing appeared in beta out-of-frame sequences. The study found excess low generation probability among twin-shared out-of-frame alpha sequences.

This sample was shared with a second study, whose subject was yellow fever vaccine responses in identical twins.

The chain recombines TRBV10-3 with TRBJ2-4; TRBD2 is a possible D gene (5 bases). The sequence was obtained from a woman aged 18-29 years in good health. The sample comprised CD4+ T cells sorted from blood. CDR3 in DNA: TGTGCCATCAGTGACGGGGAGTACATTCAGTACTTC. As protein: CAISDGEYIQYF.